This entry concerns a single T cell receptor (beta chain). These data belong to a study of blood T cell repertoires in COVID-19. Sequenced by immunoSEQ multiplex PCR; TCRdb stores in-frame clones only, minus some. The table includes roughly 220,000 clones, around 87% detected once. Germline V gives CDR1 SGHRS, CDR2 YFSETQ. V lost 3 bases and J lost 7; bases outside the gene matches: 12. CDR3 length: 17 residues. The chain links TRBV5-1 to TRBJ2-1, with TRBD2 identical over 11 bases. This clonotype was sampled from a woman between 18 and 30 years old in a cohort exposed to, infected with or recovered from COVID-19 (not recorded which). Sequencing was performed on PBMCs or T cells enriched from blood (not recorded which). In DNA form, the CDR3 reads TGCGCCAGCAGCTCAGTTAGCGGGAGGGGCAAAGGGAATGAGCAGTTCTTC. Its protein is CASSSVSGRGKGNEQFF.